This passage covers 23 T cell receptor beta chains from one sample sequenced in a study of PD-1 blockade in classical Hodgkin lymphoma. The method was immunoSEQ multiplex PCR; TCRdb's version includes in-frame clones alone and lacks a portion of them. The table includes about 20,000 clones, approximately 62% detected once. Specified time point: cycle 4 day 1 (C4D1), after 5 to 7 weeks of nivolumab. Every patient experienced relapse after autologous stem cell transplantation, and brentuximab vedotin exposure varied. The sample in question was peripheral blood mononuclear cells (PBMCs), obtained before the fourth cycle of nivolumab. These receptors all come from a human donor with classical Hodgkin lymphoma.

The chain carries TRBV4-1 and TRBJ2-6; TRBD1 aligns across 7 bases. CDR1 is MGHRA and CDR2 is YSYEKL in the germline V gene. This CDR3 has 17 amino acids. The V and J ends lost 1 base and 0 bases, in that order; junction bases with no gene match: 3. CDR3 sequence: CASSQVPGGSGANVLTF. The CDR3 nucleotides read TGCGCCAGCAGCCAAGTCCCAGGGGGCTCTGGGGCCAACGTCCTGACTTTC.

The rearrangement links TRBV5-1 to TRBJ1-5; D not certain. This CDR3 contains 14 residues. V lost 4 bases and J 7 bases, leaving 15 bases between the germline ends. Germline CDR1 is SGHRS and CDR2 is YFSETQ. In nucleotides, the CDR3 is TGCGCCAGCAGCGACGGACGAAGCGGGCAGCCCCAGCATTTT. Translated, it gives CASSDGRSGQPQHF. Combining the CDR3 with reference TRBV5-1 and TRBJ1-5 gives the whole variable domain KAGVTQTPRYLIKTRGQQVTLSCSPISGHRSVSWYQQTPGQGLQFLFEYFSETQRNKGNFPGRFSGRQFSNSRSEMNVSTLELGDSALYLCASSDGRSGQPQHFGDGTRLSIL.

This CDR3 reads CASSDGQGRSYNSPLHF. The CDR3 region has the DNA TGTGCCAGCAGTGACGGACAGGGCAGATCCTATAATTCACCCCTCCACTTT. The chain joins TRBV6-1 to TRBJ1-6, with 8 bases matching TRBD1. V trimming: 3 bases; J trimming: 1 base; junction bases outside the gene matches: 5. This CDR3 spans 17 amino acids. Germline V gene sequence: CDR1 MNHNS, CDR2 SASEGT.

This clone was counted between two and nine times. The chain is built from TRBV5-4 and TRBJ2-1; 10 bases are shared with TRBD2. Unmatched junction bases numbered 10, after V lost 2 bases and J lost 8 bases. The V gene's germline CDR1 is SGHNT and CDR2 YYREEE (reference sequence). This CDR3 is built from 16 residues. The CDR3 sequence: CASSFPSGRDGDEQFF. The CDR3 DNA reads TGTGCCAGCAGCTTCCCTAGCGGGAGAGACGGGGATGAGCAGTTCTTC.

The genes are TRBV29-1 and TRBJ1-1; D not certain. CDR1 and CDR2 from the germline V gene are SQVTM and ANQGSEA. V dropped 8 bases and J dropped 1 base, with 14 bases sitting between them. CDR3 length: 13 amino acids. In DNA, the CDR3 is TGCAGCACGAGCTGGTGGGAGAACACTGAAGCTTTCTTT. It codes for CSTSWWENTEAFF.

The chain joins TRBV27 to TRBJ2-1; D might be TRBD2 (5 bases). V was clipped by 5 bases and J by 0 bases, with 11 bases between them. Germline assignment: CDR1 MNHEY and CDR2 SMNVEV (reference sequence). This CDR3 spans 15 amino acids. The CDR3 coding sequence is TGTGCCAGCAGTGAGCGGACGAGCTCCTACAATGAGCAGTTCTTC. This sequence encodes CASSERTSSYNEQFF.

The chain is built from TRBV2 and TRBJ1-5; 9 bases are a match to TRBD1. The CDR3 covers 15 residues. V shed 2 bases and J 4 bases; nucleotides not matched to a gene: 3. CDR1 and CDR2 (germline): SNHLY, FYNNEI. CDR3 residues: CASSETGGRNQPQHF. CDR3 bases: TGTGCCAGCAGTGAAACAGGGGGCCGGAATCAGCCCCAGCATTTT.

V is TRBV6-1 and J is TRBJ2-2, with 7 bases aligning to TRBD1. The V gene end was trimmed by 1 base and the J gene end by 5 bases; junction bases not matched to a gene: 7. The CDR3 consists of 16 residues. Germline values: CDR1 MNHNS, CDR2 SASEGT. The CDR3 spells CASSEVETGLTGELFF. The CDR3 nucleotides are TGTGCCAGCAGTGAAGTAGAGACAGGGCTGACCGGGGAGCTGTTTTTT.

CDR3 region: CASSLALRGGYTF. The CDR3 DNA follows: TGTGCCAGCAGCTTAGCGCTGAGAGGCGGCTACACCTTC. This sequence joins TRBV7-2 and TRBJ1-2; D is undetermined. The CDR3 extends over 13 amino acids. With 0 bases removed from V and 8 bases from J, the gap between germline ends came to 10 bases. Germline loops: CDR1 SGHTA, CDR2 FQGNSA.

This sequence joins TRBV13 and TRBJ2-4, with no clear D. Per germline, CDR1 PRHDT and CDR2 FYEKMQ (reference sequence). This CDR3 spans 13 amino acids. V gave up 1 base and J gave up 4 bases, with 5 bases separating them. CDR3 sequence: CASSLEGKNIQYF. The CDR3 bases are TGTGCCAGCAGCTTAGAAGGGAAAAACATTCAGTACTTC.

This clone was recorded once. The chain carries TRBV5-1 and TRBJ1-3, with D hard to call. This CDR3 comprises 14 residues. V lost 4 bases and J 4 bases, leaving 12 bases between the germline ends. Germline V gene data show CDR1 as SGHRS and CDR2 as YFSETQ. The CDR3 DNA reads TGCGCCAGCAGCCCGAGCTTAATCGGAAACACCATATATTTT. Its protein is CASSPSLIGNTIYF. The variable domain in full, with the rest retrieved from reference TRBV5-1 and TRBJ1-3, is KAGVTQTPRYLIKTRGQQVTLSCSPISGHRSVSWYQQTPGQGLQFLFEYFSETQRNKGNFPGRFSGRQFSNSRSEMNVSTLELGDSALYLCASSPSLIGNTIYFGEGSWLTVV.

This clone has only a few counts. In nucleotides, the CDR3 is TGTGCCAGCAGCTTAGCCCGGAGTTACCAGGGGGTCGAGCAGTACTTC. Translating gives CASSLARSYQGVEQYF. This rearrangement joins TRBV7-8 to TRBJ2-7, with 7 bases lining up with TRBD1. Germline assignment: CDR1 SGHVS and CDR2 FQNEAQ. The CDR3 consists of 16 residues. V lost 0 bases, J lost 6 bases, and 11 bases stayed unmatched. The whole variable domain, remainder taken from reference TRBV7-8 and TRBJ2-7, is GAGVSQSPRYKVAKRGQDVALRCDPISGHVSLFWYQQALGQGPEFLTYFQNEAQLDKSGLPSDRFFAERPEGSVSTLKIQRTQQEDSAVYLCASSLARSYQGVEQYFGPGTRLTVT.

In its sample, this clone ranks as medium-sized (0.01 to 0.1%). This sample also contains other DNA sequences that code for the same CDR3. The V and J genes are TRBV7-9 and TRBJ2-1; D tentatively fits TRBD1 or TRBD2 (5 bases each). With 3 bases removed from V and 5 bases from J, the gap between germline ends came to 11 bases. This CDR3 is built from 14 residues. From germline, CDR1 is SEHNR and CDR2 FQNEAQ (reference sequence). The CDR3 coding sequence is TGTGCCAGCAGCTTGGATGGGACCAACAATGAGCAGTTCTTC. It translates to CASSLDGTNNEQFF.

The gene calls are TRBV19 and TRBJ1-2, with D tentatively TRBD1 (5 bases). This CDR3 has 13 amino acids. Trimming stripped 6 bases from V and 4 bases from J, with 12 bases between. CDR1 is LNHDA, CDR2 SQIVND, per germline (reference sequence). The DNA of the CDR3 is TGTGCCAGTAGCCTCCAGGGATCCTATGGCTACACCTTC. Protein product: CASSLQGSYGYTF.

This chain connects TRBV9 to TRBJ2-2, with a tentative D call TRBD1 (5 bases). Germline lookup yields CDR1 SGDLS and CDR2 YYNGEE. The CDR3 is 13 amino acids. V was cut by 3 bases and J by 4 bases, with 7 bases left in between. The CDR3 region has the DNA TGTGCCAGCAGCGCCAGGGTCACCGGGGAGCTGTTTTTT. It specifies CASSARVTGELFF.

The gene calls are TRBV28 and TRBJ2-1; 7 nucleotides align to TRBD1. CDR1 is MDHEN and CDR2 is SYDVKM in the germline V gene. The CDR3 is 14 amino acids. V was clipped by 2 bases and J by 5 bases; unmatched bases: 3. CDR3 DNA: TGTGCCAGCAGTTTACAAGGGGGCGACAATGAGCAGTTCTTC. Translated: CASSLQGGDNEQFF. The entire variable domain, with the rest obtained from reference TRBV28 and TRBJ2-1, is as follows: DVKVTQSSRYLVKRTGEKVFLECVQDMDHENMFWYRQDPGLGLRLIYFSYDVKMKEKGDIPEGYSVSREKKERFSLILESASTNQTSMYLCASSLQGGDNEQFFGPGTRLTVL.

CDR3 region: CASSLKGDSSPQHF. DNA of the CDR3: TGTGCCAGCAGCTTGAAAGGGGACTCATCCCCCCAGCATTTT. The chain couples TRBV5-6 to TRBJ1-5, with D perhaps TRBD1 (5 bases). CDR3 length: 14 amino acids. The ends were cut back, 1 base at V and 10 bases at J, with 15 bases in the middle. The germline V gene has CDR1 SGHDT and CDR2 YYEEEE.

This clone was found a few times. CDR3 in amino acids: CASSLITRGYEQYF. DNA of the CDR3: TGTGCCAGCAGCTTAATCACAAGGGGGTACGAGCAGTACTTC. The chain employs TRBV13 and TRBJ2-7; possible D gene TRBD1, 6 bases. The germline gives CDR1 PRHDT, CDR2 FYEKMQ (reference sequence). This CDR3 contains 14 residues. Trimming removed 2 bases from V and 4 bases from J, with 12 bases in between.

A few counts support this clone. This chain uses TRBV2 with TRBJ2-3; TRBD1 or TRBD2 may be the D gene (5 bases each). The CDR3 covers 16 residues. CDR1 SNHLY and CDR2 FYNNEI come from the germline V gene. Trimming shortened V by 3 bases and J by 6 bases, and 19 bases separated the two germline ends. In DNA form, the CDR3 reads TGTGCCAGCAGTGACGGCAGGGAGTTATTCAGTGATACGCAGTATTTT. The encoded protein is CASSDGRELFSDTQYF.

The genes are TRBV28 and TRBJ1-1; 7 nucleotides match TRBD1. V gave up 7 bases and J gave up 2 bases; unmatched junction bases: 7. Germline V gene sequence: CDR1 MDHEN, CDR2 SYDVKM. The CDR3 totals 14 residues. CDR3 in DNA: TGTGCCAGCAACCTGGGACAGATAAACACTGAAGCTTTCTTT. Amino acids: CASNLGQINTEAFF.

This clone appeared a few times. This chain connects TRBV28 to TRBJ1-5; D gene uncertain. V was trimmed by 2 bases and J by 3 bases, leaving 17 bases between them. Germline V gene data show CDR1 as MDHEN and CDR2 as SYDVKM. The CDR3 contains 17 residues. The CDR3 coding sequence is TGTGCCAGCAGTTTAAGGCACACTACCTTACCCAATCAGCCCCAGCATTTT. Translating it yields CASSLRHTTLPNQPQHF.

This clone was detected only a few times. This rearrangement joins TRBV7-6 to TRBJ2-7; unclear D gene. Germline V gene sequence: CDR1 SGHVS, CDR2 FNYEAQ. CDR3 length: 14 amino acids. The V gene lost 5 bases and the J gene lost 7 bases, with 18 bases spanning the gap. CDR3 nucleotides: TGTGCCAGCAGCCCCCCAGGTGTGGGTGGGGAGCAGTACTTC. This encodes CASSPPGVGGEQYF.

The chain links TRBV12-2 to TRBJ1-4. TRBV12-2 is termed a pseudogene. The CDR3 spans 18 residues. CDR3 DNA sequence: TGTGCAAGTCGCTTATTACGGGTAATGCTTGCAACTAATGAAAAACTGTTTTTT. This gives the protein CASRLLRVMLATNEKLFF.